The 5 T cell receptor beta chains reported below all come from one sample, sequenced in a study of beta chain features in type 1 diabetes. Expressed TCRB transcripts were sequenced because the isolated RNA had all been reverse transcribed beforehand. The protocol was immunoSEQ multiplex PCR, while the TCRdb copy is restricted to in-frame clones and leaves out a portion. This sample has 200,000 to 300,000 clones, with about 11% found just once. No cognate antigen is known for these TCRs. Study-wide results and limits: TCRB CDR3s were moderately but significantly shorter in Type 1 diabetes patients in all four CD4+ subsets.

Input material: naive CD4+ T cells from blood. These receptors all stem from a man aged 25 to 40 with type 1 diabetes.

This chain uses TRBV19 with TRBJ2-3; D may be TRBD1 (5 bases). The CDR3 sequence is 13 residues long. CDR1 LNHDA and CDR2 SQIVND come from the germline V gene (reference sequence). The CDR3 nucleotides are TGTGCTTCCCGACCCCAGGGATCGGATACGCAGTATTTT. Translated, it gives CASRPQGSDTQYF.

This rearrangement joins TRBV6-5 to TRBJ1-1, with D uncertain. Trimming stripped 5 bases from V and 8 bases from J, with 15 bases between. CDR1 and CDR2 from the germline V gene are MNHEY and SVGAGI. The CDR3 is 13 residues long. The CDR3 DNA is TGTGCCAGCAGTCCGAAGGCCGGCGGAGAAGCTTTCTTT. This codes for CASSPKAGGEAFF.

This clone has only a few counts. The rearrangement links TRBV18 to TRBJ2-1, with TRBD1 matching 12 bases. The CDR3 is 14 residues long. The junction had 3 bases not matched to a gene; V was cut back by 5 bases and J by 7 bases. Germline values: CDR1 KGHSH, CDR2 LQKENI. In DNA form, the CDR3 reads TGTGCCAGCTCAAGGGACAGGGGGCCAAATGAGCAGTTCTTC. This encodes CASSRDRGPNEQFF.

The sample holds a few counts of this clone. This rearrangement joins TRBV25-1 to TRBJ2-7; the D gene is possibly TRBD2 (6 bases). The germline V and J ends were trimmed by 3 bases and 1 base, with 16 bases remaining between them. CDR3 length: 16 residues. Germline loops: CDR1 MGHDK, CDR2 SYGVNS. Here the CDR3 reads CASSDYGSGRSYEQYF. The CDR3 DNA sequence: TGTGCCAGCAGTGACTACGGGTCAGGGAGGTCCTACGAGCAGTACTTC.

The rearrangement joins TRBV5-5 to TRBJ2-1; TRBD1 matches at 9 bases. The germline CDR1 and CDR2 sequences are SGHKS and YYEKEE (reference sequence). The J segment lost 8 bases and the V segment lost 4 bases, leaving 7 bases of the junction unmatched. The CDR3 loop spans 14 amino acids. Here the CDR3 DNA reads TGTGCCAGCAGCCTGACAGGGGGTGGGCATGAGCAGTTCTTC. Translation: CASSLTGGGHEQFF.